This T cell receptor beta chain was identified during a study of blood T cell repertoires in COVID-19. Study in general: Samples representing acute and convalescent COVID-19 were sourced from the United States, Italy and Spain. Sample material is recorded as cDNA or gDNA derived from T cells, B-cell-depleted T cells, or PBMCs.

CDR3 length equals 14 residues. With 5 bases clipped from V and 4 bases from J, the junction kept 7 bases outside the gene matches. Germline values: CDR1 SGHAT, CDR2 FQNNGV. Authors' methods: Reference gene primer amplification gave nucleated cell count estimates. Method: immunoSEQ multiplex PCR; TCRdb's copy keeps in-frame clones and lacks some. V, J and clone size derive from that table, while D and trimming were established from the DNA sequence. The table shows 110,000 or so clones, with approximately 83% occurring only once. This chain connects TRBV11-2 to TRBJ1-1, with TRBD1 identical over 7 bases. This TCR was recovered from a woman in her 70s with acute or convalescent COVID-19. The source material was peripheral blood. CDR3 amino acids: CASSPGQMGTEAFF. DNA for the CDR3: TGTGCCAGCAGCCCGGGACAGATGGGCACTGAAGCTTTCTTT.